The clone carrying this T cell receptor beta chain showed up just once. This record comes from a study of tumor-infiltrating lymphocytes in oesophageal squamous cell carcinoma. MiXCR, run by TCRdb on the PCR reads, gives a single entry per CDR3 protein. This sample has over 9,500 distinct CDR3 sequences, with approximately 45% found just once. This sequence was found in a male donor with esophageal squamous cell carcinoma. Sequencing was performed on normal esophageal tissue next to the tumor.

The CDR3 here is CASSARPPTSGTTHEQYF. CDR3 nucleotides: TGTGCCAGCAGCGCACGCCCCCCGACTAGCGGGACTACCCATGAGCAGTACTTC. V gene TRBV7-9 combines with J gene TRBJ2-4; 11 nucleotides agree with TRBD2. This CDR3 has 18 residues. Trimming at V came to 5 bases and at J to 13 bases, leaving 22 bases not matched to a gene. The germline V gene encodes CDR1 SEHNR and CDR2 FQNEAQ (reference sequence).